Listed below are T cell receptor beta chains from one sample, sequenced in a study of blood T cell repertoires in COVID-19. Measured with immunoSEQ multiplex PCR; TCRdb has only the in-frame clones, and not every one. The top ten hold 4.5% to 5.5% of the sample, which has more than 95,000 clones, roughly 82% seen once. The sequencing sample was made of peripheral blood. These receptor sequences come from a man aged 55 to 70 with acute or convalescent COVID-19. Both conserved end residues are part of each CDR3. The order of the fields is clone size, J gene, D gene, V gene, CDR3 length, CDR3 DNA, CDR3 protein. The D gene is left open where the match is weak. Clone size is stated in some rows and not others, as once, few, many or a class when expanded.

- TRBJ2-1 TRBD2 TRBV5-1 15 TGCGCCAGCAGCTCTTCTAGCGGGGGGTACAATGAGCAGTTCTTC CASSSSSGGYNEQFF
- TRBJ1-3 - TRBV19 15 TGTGCCAGTAATCGTGAGGCGAACTCTGGAAACACCATATATTTT CASNREANSGNTIYF
- TRBJ2-1 - TRBV7-7 15 TGTGCTAGCAGCTTAAAGGTTAGCGGATACAATGAGCAGTTCTTC CASSLKVSGYNEQFF
- TRBJ2-5 TRBD1 TRBV18 15 TGTGCCAGCTCACCAGGGACAGGGGGCGGAGAGACCCAGTACTTC CASSPGTGGGETQYF
- TRBJ2-3 TRBD1 TRBV30 16 TGTGCCTGGCTATTTACTAGGGGGCAGAGCACAGATACGCAGTATTTT CAWLFTRGQSTDTQYF
few TRBJ1-2 - TRBV10-1 15 TGCGCCAGCAGTGACTCCGTGACAGGCTACTATGGCTACACCTTC CASSDSVTGYYGYTF
- TRBJ1-5 TRBD1 TRBV7-9 15 TGTGCCAGCAGCCCGGCCGGGACAGAAGGGCAGCCCCAGCATTTT CASSPAGTEGQPQHF
- TRBJ1-2 - TRBV2 14 TGTGCCAGCAGCCGAGGGATGCGGGACTATGGCTACACCTTC CASSRGMRDYGYTF
- TRBJ2-7 - TRBV11-3 14 TGTGCCAGCAGCCTAGACAGCTCGGGATACGAGCAGTACTTC CASSLDSSGYEQYF
- TRBJ1-4 - TRBV24-1 17 TGTGCCGCCCGGTGGCTAAAAAGTGTGGTCGGTCGGGGAAAACTGTTTTTT CAARWLKSVVGRGKLFF
- TRBJ2-3 TRBD2 TRBV5-4 16 TGTGCCAGCAGCTTGGGACCGACTAGCGGCACAGATACGCAGTATTTT CASSLGPTSGTDTQYF
few TRBJ1-2 TRBD1 TRBV20-1 15 TGCAGTGCTAGTCTGGACAGGGGGCTCGGCTATGGCTACACCTTC CSASLDRGLGYGYTF
- TRBJ1-5 TRBD1 TRBV6-2/TRBV6-3 18 TGTGCCAGCAGTTACCGACGGGACAGGGGATATAGCAATCAGCCCCAGCATTTT CASSYRRDRGYSNQPQHF
few TRBJ1-2 TRBD1 TRBV3-1/TRBV3-2 15 TGTGCCAGCAGTCAAGGGACAGTCTTTAACTATGGCTACACCTTC CASSQGTVFNYGYTF
- TRBJ1-3 - TRBV5-1 17 TGCGCCAGCAGCCCCCGACAGGCTGGGGTCTCTGGAAACACCATATATTTT CASSPRQAGVSGNTIYF
- TRBJ2-7 TRBD2 TRBV6-5 15 TGTGCCAGCAGTTCGGGGAGGGGAGGAGGCTACGAGCAGTACTTC CASSSGRGGGYEQYF
- TRBJ1-4 - TRBV5-1 12 TGCGCCAGCAGCTTGGATCGTGAAAAACTGTTTTTT CASSLDREKLFF
- TRBJ1-4 TRBD1 TRBV29-1 13 TGCAGCGCCTCCGGGACAGCGAATGAAAAACTGTTTTTT CSASGTANEKLFF
- TRBJ2-5 TRBD1 TRBV5-8 16 TGTGCCAGCAGCTTGTTGACAGGGGTTAATGGAGAGACCCAGTACTTC CASSLLTGVNGETQYF
- TRBJ1-3 - TRBV18 17 TGTGCCAGCTCACCACCGACCAGGGGAGACTCTGGAAACACCATATATTTT CASSPPTRGDSGNTIYF
- TRBJ1-4 - TRBV6-1 15 TGTGCCAGCAGTGAAGCCTCGGGAGTTAATGAAAAACTGTTTTTT CASSEASGVNEKLFF
once TRBJ1-1 TRBD1 TRBV6-2/TRBV6-3 15 TGTGCCAGCAGTTACATGGGACAGGGTCGCCCTGAAGCTTTCTTT CASSYMGQGRPEAFF
- TRBJ2-7 - TRBV28 10 TGTGCCAGCCGAGGGTACGAGCAGTACTTC CASRGYEQYF
- TRBJ2-3 TRBD2 TRBV9 17 TGTGCCAGCAGCGTATGGGAGGGGTCCTCTAGCACAGATACGCAGTATTTT CASSVWEGSSSTDTQYF
- TRBJ2-1 - TRBV5-6 13 TGTGCCAGCTCCATTGGGGCCCGACATGAGCAGTTCTTC CASSIGARHEQFF
once TRBJ1-2 - TRBV2 14 TGTGCCAGCAGTGTGGAGGCGCTTGGCTTTGGCTACACCTTC CASSVEALGFGYTF
once TRBJ2-7 - TRBV28 15 TGTGCCAGCAGGCGAGGGGGAGTAGCGACCTACGAGCAGTACTTC CASRRGGVATYEQYF
- TRBJ2-3 TRBD1 TRBV7-9 15 TGTGCCAGCAGCTCCCCGGACAGGCCCACAGATACGCAGTATTTT CASSSPDRPTDTQYF
- TRBJ1-4 TRBD1 TRBV18 14 TGTGCCAGCTCACCTACAGGGGGCAGAGAAAAACTGTTTTTT CASSPTGGREKLFF